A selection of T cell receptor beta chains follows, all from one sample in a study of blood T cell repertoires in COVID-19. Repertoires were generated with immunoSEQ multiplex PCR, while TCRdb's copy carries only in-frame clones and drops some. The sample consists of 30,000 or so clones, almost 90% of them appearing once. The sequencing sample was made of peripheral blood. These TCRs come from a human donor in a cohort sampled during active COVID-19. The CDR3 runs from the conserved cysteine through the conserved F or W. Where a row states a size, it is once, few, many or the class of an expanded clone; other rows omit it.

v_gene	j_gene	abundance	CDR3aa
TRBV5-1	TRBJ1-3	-	CASRRDGTSGNTIYF
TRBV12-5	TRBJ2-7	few	CATGTGYEQYF
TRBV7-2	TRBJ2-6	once	CASSLAGGTTGANVLTF
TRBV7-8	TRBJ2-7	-	CASSLNEPGQGFEQYF
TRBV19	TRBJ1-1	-	CASSITISVNTEAFF
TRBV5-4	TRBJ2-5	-	CASSLAGTATETQYF
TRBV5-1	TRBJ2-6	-	CASSLAGTGPSGANVLTF
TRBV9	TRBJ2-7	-	CASSASDRGPYEQYF
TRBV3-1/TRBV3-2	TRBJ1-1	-	CASSLAETGNTEAFF
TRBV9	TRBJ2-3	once	CASSVPGTKHTQYF
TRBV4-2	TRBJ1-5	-	CASSQVARVGQPQHF
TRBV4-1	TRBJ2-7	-	CASSPYEQGVYEQYF
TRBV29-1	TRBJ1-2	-	CSVSGGPVYGYTF
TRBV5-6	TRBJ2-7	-	CASSRVGPAYEQYF
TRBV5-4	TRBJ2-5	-	CASSFGGTRETQYF
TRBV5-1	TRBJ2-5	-	CASSGGQQETQYF
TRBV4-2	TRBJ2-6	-	CASSLPGGSGANVLTF
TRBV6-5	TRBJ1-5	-	CASSSYSWSNQPQHF
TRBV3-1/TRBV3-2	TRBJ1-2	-	CASSPGQGRFYGYTF
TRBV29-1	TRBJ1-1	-	CSVGNRGENTEAFF
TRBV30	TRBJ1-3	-	CAWSSPGQGSGNTIYF
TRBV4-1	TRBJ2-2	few	CASSLLSGGRAKAGELFF
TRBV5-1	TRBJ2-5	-	CASSFVRQGAKETQYF
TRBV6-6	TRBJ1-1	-	CASSGQGNTEAFF
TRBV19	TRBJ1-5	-	CASSSVLGTEPQHF
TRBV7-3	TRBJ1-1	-	CASSLDRGNTEAFF
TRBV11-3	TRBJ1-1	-	CASSSGQNTEAFF
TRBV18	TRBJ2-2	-	CASSPARTGGSINTGELFF
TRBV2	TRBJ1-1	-	CASTLSSLENTEAFF
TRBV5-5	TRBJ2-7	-	CASTYTPDRGYEQYF
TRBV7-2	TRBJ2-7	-	CASSLGWGGIPYEQYF
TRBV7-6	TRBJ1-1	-	CASSITGTNTEAFF
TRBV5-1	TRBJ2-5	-	CASSTAHGTASETQYF
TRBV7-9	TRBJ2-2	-	CASSLGGGQGSGELFF
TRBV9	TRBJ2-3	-	CASSPRGQGETDTQYF
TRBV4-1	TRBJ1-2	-	CASSQDRGPGYTF
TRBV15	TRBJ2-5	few	CATSRDNGEETQYF
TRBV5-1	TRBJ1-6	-	CASSMDGQGQGSPLHF